The 26 T cell receptor beta chains reported below all come from one sample, sequenced in a study of siplizumab effects on memory and regulatory T cells. Clones were read by immunoSEQ multiplex PCR, and TCRdb kept only the in-frame ones, dropping some. The table records 100,000 or so clones, over 90% of them present only once. The specimen was non-Treg CD4+ T cells sorted from blood. These receptors all stem from a human donor in good health.

This rearrangement joins TRBV11-2 to TRBJ2-3; 11 nucleotides match TRBD2. The CDR3 covers 16 residues. Germline lookup yields CDR1 SGHAT and CDR2 FQNNGV. Germline trimming cut 5 bases from V and 2 bases from J; bases unmatched to any gene: 6. This CDR3 is CASSLLAGGATDTQYF. In nucleotides, the CDR3 is TGTGCCAGCAGCCTGCTAGCGGGAGGCGCCACAGATACGCAGTATTTT.

This sequence joins TRBV6-1 and TRBJ2-1; D is uncertain. The CDR3 spans 10 residues. CDR1 MNHNS and CDR2 SASEGT come from the germline V gene. V was clipped by 6 bases and J by 5 bases, with 2 bases between them. CDR3 coding DNA: TGTGCCAGCAGGAACAATGAGCAGTTCTTC. It codes for CASRNNEQFF.

This chain links TRBV7-8 with TRBJ2-7, with no clear D. The CDR3 contains 15 residues. Trimming took off 5 bases at V and 6 bases at J, with 20 bases between the two ends. Germline CDR1 reads SGHVS; CDR2 reads FQNEAQ. CDR3 sequence (DNA): TGTGCCAGCAGCGCAAGAAACCATCTTAGCAGCGAGCAGTACTTC. This encodes CASSARNHLSSEQYF. The variable domain in full, with the rest retrieved from reference TRBV7-8 and TRBJ2-7, is GAGVSQSPRYKVAKRGQDVALRCDPISGHVSLFWYQQALGQGPEFLTYFQNEAQLDKSGLPSDRFFAERPEGSVSTLKIQRTQQEDSAVYLCASSARNHLSSEQYFGPGTRLTVT.

V gene TRBV6-1 combines with J gene TRBJ1-3, with a possible D match to TRBD1 (6 bases). Trimming stripped 6 bases from V and 7 bases from J, with 13 bases between. The CDR3 contains 13 residues. Per germline, CDR1 MNHNS and CDR2 SASEGT. CDR3 protein: CASSTGIGNTIYF. Here the CDR3 DNA reads TGTGCCAGCAGCACAGGGATTGGGAACACCATATATTTT.

The rearrangement joins TRBV6-1 to TRBJ2-5, with a weak D call TRBD2 (5 bases). V was cut by 3 bases and J by 9 bases, with 17 bases left in between. The CDR3 contains 14 residues. Germline V gene lookup returns CDR1 MNHNS and CDR2 SASEGT. CDR3 coding DNA: TGTGCCAGCAGTGACCCAGGACTGCTCCCGGCCCAGTACTTC. Residues: CASSDPGLLPAQYF.

This chain links TRBV7-6 with TRBJ2-2, with 14 bases aligning to TRBD2. J was trimmed by 7 bases and V by 4 bases; bases with no gene match: 20. This CDR3 comprises 21 residues. The germline CDR1 and CDR2 sequences are SGHVS and FNYEAQ. Written as DNA, the CDR3 is TGTGCCAGCAGCTCCCATCCCCGGGGACTAGCGGGAGTGGAGGTCGGCGGGGAGCTGTTTTTT. The encoded protein is CASSSHPRGLAGVEVGGELFF.

V and J are TRBV14 and TRBJ1-4; TRBD1 might be the D (5 bases). The CDR3 sequence is 15 residues long. Per germline, CDR1 SGHDN and CDR2 FVKESK. Trimming pared 3 bases from V and 8 bases from J, leaving 16 bases between. The CDR3 nucleotides are TGTGCCAGCAGCCAGGGGGGGTTCGGAGAAGAAAAACTGTTTTTT. It codes for CASSQGGFGEEKLFF.

The chain uses TRBV5-4 and TRBJ2-7; tentatively, D is TRBD1 (5 bases). The CDR3 extends over 13 amino acids. From germline, CDR1 is SGHNT and CDR2 YYREEE (reference sequence). V lost 0 bases and J 5 bases, leaving 9 bases between the germline ends. The CDR3 DNA reads as TGTGCCAGCAGCTTGGCACAGGTCCACGAGCAGTACTTC. Translating gives CASSLAQVHEQYF.

The rearrangement links TRBV6-5 to TRBJ1-1; no firm D call. CDR1 and CDR2 from the germline V gene are MNHEY and SVGAGI. V was clipped by 2 bases and J by 4 bases, with 11 bases between them. The CDR3 runs 14 residues. This chain's CDR3 is CASSYPGKGTEAFF. CDR3 DNA sequence: TGTGCCAGCAGTTACCCGGGGAAGGGCACTGAAGCTTTCTTT.

This chain joins TRBV18 and TRBJ1-4, with TRBD1 as a possible D gene (5 bases). The germline V gene has CDR1 KGHSH and CDR2 LQKENI. The CDR3 totals 15 residues. Trimming cost V 4 bases and J 5 bases, with 14 bases left between them. In DNA form, the CDR3 reads TGTGCCAGCTCACTTACCGGGGGGATCAATGAAAAACTGTTTTTT. This codes for CASSLTGGINEKLFF.

This chain uses TRBV27 with TRBJ2-7; D gene ambiguous. From germline, CDR1 is MNHEY and CDR2 SMNVEV (reference sequence). This CDR3 is 16 amino acids long. The V end lost 6 bases, the J end lost 2 bases, and 20 bases lay between the germline ends. In DNA form, the CDR3 reads TGTGCCAGCAGCCTAGGGCCGACTGTCGCAACCTACGAGCAGTACTTC. Translating it yields CASSLGPTVATYEQYF.

The chain uses TRBV7-9 and TRBJ2-7, with D unclear. This CDR3 has 14 residues. V shed 5 bases and J shed 0 bases, with 11 bases lying between them. CDR1 SEHNR and CDR2 FQNEAQ come from the germline V gene (reference sequence). The chain's CDR3 is CASSLYPSSYEQYF. The DNA of the CDR3 is TGTGCCAGCAGCCTCTATCCGAGCTCCTACGAGCAGTACTTC.

The chain joins TRBV5-4 to TRBJ2-3; possible D gene TRBD2, 6 bases. Germline V gene lookup returns CDR1 SGHNT and CDR2 YYREEE (reference sequence). The CDR3 length is 15 residues. Trimming left V 4 bases short and J 1 base short, with 13 bases between. This CDR3 reads CASSPNSGGTDTQYF. In nucleotides, the CDR3 is TGTGCCAGCAGCCCGAACTCGGGAGGCACAGATACGCAGTATTTT. Based on the CDR3 plus reference TRBV5-4 and TRBJ2-3, the full variable domain is ETGVTQSPTHLIKTRGQQVTLRCSSQSGHNTVSWYQQALGQGPQFIFQYYREEENGRGNFPPRFSGLQFPNYSSELNVNALELDDSALYLCASSPNSGGTDTQYFGPGTRLTVL.

The chain recombines TRBV7-8 with TRBJ2-2; TRBD2 aligns across 16 bases. Trimming cost V 3 bases and J 0 bases; bases outside gene matches: 4. Germline CDR1 SGHVS, CDR2 FQNEAQ. The CDR3 extends over 19 amino acids. In DNA, the CDR3 is TGTGCCAGCAGCTTTGGGACTAGCGGGAGGGCGACGAACACCGGGGAGCTGTTTTTT. Translating it yields CASSFGTSGRATNTGELFF.

The genes are TRBV18 and TRBJ2-5; 9 nucleotides match TRBD2. V was pared by 3 bases and J by 5 bases, with 7 bases of the junction left unmatched. The CDR3 is 15 amino acids. The germline V gene encodes CDR1 KGHSH and CDR2 LQKENI. The CDR3 is CASSPSGLAGETQYF. Written as DNA, the CDR3 is TGTGCCAGCTCACCCTCGGGACTAGCAGGGGAGACCCAGTACTTC. Filled out from reference TRBV18 and TRBJ2-5, the complete variable domain reads NAGVMQNPRHLVRRRGQEARLRCSPMKGHSHVYWYRQLPEEGLKFMVYLQKENIIDESGMPKERFSAEFPKEGPSILRIQQVVRGDSAAYFCASSPSGLAGETQYFGPGTRLLVL.

CDR3: CASGLVLGTDKSSYEQYF. CDR3 coding DNA: TGTGCTAGTGGTTTGGTATTAGGGACAGACAAGAGCTCCTACGAGCAGTACTTC. The genes are TRBV12-5 and TRBJ2-7; 7 nucleotides agree with TRBD1. The ends lost 0 bases at V and 0 bases at J; junction bases unmatched: 11. CDR3 size: 18 residues. The germline V gene has CDR1 LGHNT and CDR2 FRNRAP.

The chain has TRBV30 and TRBJ1-1; D is possibly TRBD1 (5 bases). Germline CDR1 GTSNPN, CDR2 SVGIG (reference sequence). The CDR3 runs 13 residues. V lost 3 bases and J 1 base, leaving 9 bases between the germline ends. The CDR3, as DNA: TGTGCCTGGAGCCAGGGCAGGAACACTGAAGCTTTCTTT. This codes for CAWSQGRNTEAFF.

This clone was seen once. The rearrangement uses TRBV11-2 and TRBJ2-1; 11 positions agree with TRBD2. Germline CDR1 SGHAT, CDR2 FQNNGV. This CDR3 is built from 15 residues. The junction had 7 bases not matched to a gene; V was cut back by 7 bases and J by 5 bases. CDR3 sequence reads: CASNTRGLADNEQFF. The CDR3 nucleotides are TGTGCCAGCAACACAAGGGGACTAGCGGACAATGAGCAGTTCTTC.

The genes are TRBV27 and TRBJ2-1; a possible D gene is TRBD2 (5 bases). V was pared by 3 bases and J by 9 bases, with 12 bases between. The CDR3 covers 13 residues. Germline lookup yields CDR1 MNHEY and CDR2 SMNVEV (reference sequence). CDR3: CASSFSEVGEQFF. In DNA form, the CDR3 reads TGTGCCAGCAGTTTTTCGGAGGTGGGTGAGCAGTTCTTC.

The chain employs TRBV25-1 and TRBJ1-2, with D maybe TRBD1 (5 bases). V was shortened by 7 bases and J by 5 bases, with 11 bases between the two germline ends. Germline CDR1 is MGHDK and CDR2 is SYGVNS. CDR3 length: 12 residues. In DNA, the CDR3 is TGTGCCAGCAACGAGGGGAGATATGGCTACACCTTC. Its protein product is CASNEGRYGYTF.

This clone was detected only once. The chain has TRBV12-5 and TRBJ2-1, with 7 bases aligning to TRBD1. The CDR3 totals 14 residues. CDR1 and CDR2 from the germline V gene are LGHNT and FRNRAP. After removal of 6 bases from V and 0 bases from J, the junction contained 2 bases not matched to a gene. The CDR3 DNA follows: TGTGCTAGTGGGGGGACAGCCTCCTACAATGAGCAGTTCTTC. Protein sequence: CASGGTASYNEQFF.

This clone was detected only once. The CDR3 loop reads CASSLPEDSGANVLTF. The CDR3 DNA is TGTGCCAGCAGCTTGCCAGAAGACTCTGGGGCCAACGTCCTGACTTTC. The J gene is TRBJ2-6, the V gene TRBV5-5; D uncertain. Trimming left V 1 base short and J 0 bases short, with 8 bases between. Germline V CDR1 and CDR2: SGHKS, YYEKEE (reference sequence). The CDR3 has 16 amino acids. Combining the CDR3 with reference TRBV5-5 and TRBJ2-6 gives the whole variable domain DAGVTQSPTHLIKTRGQQVTLRCSPISGHKSVSWYQQVLGQGPQFIFQYYEKEERGRGNFPDRFSARQFPNYSSELNVNALLLGDSALYLCASSLPEDSGANVLTFGAGSRLTVL.

The chain is built from TRBV28 and TRBJ2-7, with TRBD1 identical over 7 bases. Germline-derived CDR1 and CDR2 are MDHEN and SYDVKM. The J segment lost 6 bases and the V segment lost 7 bases, leaving 12 bases of the junction unmatched. CDR3 size: 14 residues. Here the CDR3 reads CASKRTGFISEQYF. DNA for the CDR3: TGTGCCAGCAAGAGGACAGGTTTTATCTCCGAGCAGTACTTC.

The chain uses TRBV30 and TRBJ1-2, with TRBD1 identical over 7 bases. J lost 2 bases, V lost 7 bases, and 7 bases had no gene match. This CDR3 has 13 residues. Germline values: CDR1 GTSNPN, CDR2 SVGIG (reference sequence). The CDR3 spells CASTTGPNYGYTF. The CDR3 nucleotides read TGTGCCTCTACGACAGGGCCGAACTATGGCTACACCTTC.

This rearrangement joins TRBV11-1 to TRBJ2-7; 9 nucleotides match TRBD1. The V gene end was trimmed by 5 bases and the J gene end by 2 bases; junction bases not matched to a gene: 13. This CDR3 comprises 17 residues. CDR1 and CDR2 (germline): SGHAT, FQDESV (reference sequence). This CDR3 is CASSTRLQGARTYEQYF. Written as DNA, the CDR3 is TGTGCCAGCAGCACAAGACTACAGGGGGCGAGGACCTACGAGCAGTACTTC.

V usage is TRBV4-2 and J usage is TRBJ1-2, with D perhaps matching TRBD1 (5 bases). The CDR3 extends over 13 amino acids. Trimming took 1 base from V and 4 from J, leaving 7 bases between them. The germline V gene encodes CDR1 LGHNA and CDR2 YNFKEQ. The CDR3 DNA follows: TGTGCCAGCAGCCAAGGCGACAGCTATGGCTACACCTTC. Translating gives CASSQGDSYGYTF.